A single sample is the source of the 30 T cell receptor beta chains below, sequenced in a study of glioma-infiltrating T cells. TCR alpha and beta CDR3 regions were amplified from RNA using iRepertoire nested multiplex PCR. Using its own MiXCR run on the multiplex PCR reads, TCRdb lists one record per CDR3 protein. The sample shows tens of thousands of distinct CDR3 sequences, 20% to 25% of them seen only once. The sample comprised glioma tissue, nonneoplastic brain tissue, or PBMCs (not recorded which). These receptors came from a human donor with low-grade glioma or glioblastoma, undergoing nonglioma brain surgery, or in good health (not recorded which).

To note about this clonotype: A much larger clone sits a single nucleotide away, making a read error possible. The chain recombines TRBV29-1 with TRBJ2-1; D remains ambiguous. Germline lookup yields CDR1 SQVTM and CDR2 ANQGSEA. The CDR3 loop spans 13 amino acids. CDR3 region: CSVGGSSHNEQFF. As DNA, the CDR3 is TGCAGCGTTGGGGGAAGCTCCCACAATGAGCAGTTCTTC.

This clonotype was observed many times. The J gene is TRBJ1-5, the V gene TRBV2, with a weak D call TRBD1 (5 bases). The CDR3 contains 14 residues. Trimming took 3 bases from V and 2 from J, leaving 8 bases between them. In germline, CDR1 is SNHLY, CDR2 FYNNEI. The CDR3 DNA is TGTGCCAGCAGTGAGCAGGGTGGCAATCAGCCCCAGCATTTT. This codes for CASSEQGGNQPQHF.

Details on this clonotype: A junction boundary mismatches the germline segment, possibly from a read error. The CDR3 nucleotides are TGTGCCATCAGTCGGTTCGGGAGCGAGGAGACCAAGTACTTC. As protein: CAISRFGSEETKYF. This sequence joins TRBV10-3 and TRBJ2-5, with D possibly TRBD2 on 6 matching bases. The CDR3 runs to 14 residues. Germline CDR1 ENHRY, CDR2 SYGVKD.

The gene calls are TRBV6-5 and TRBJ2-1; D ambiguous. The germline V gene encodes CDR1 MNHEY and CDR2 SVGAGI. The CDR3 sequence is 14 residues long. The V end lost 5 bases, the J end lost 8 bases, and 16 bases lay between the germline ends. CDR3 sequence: CASSDIEGRYEQFF. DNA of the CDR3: TGTGCCAGCAGTGACATAGAAGGTCGCTATGAGCAGTTCTTC.

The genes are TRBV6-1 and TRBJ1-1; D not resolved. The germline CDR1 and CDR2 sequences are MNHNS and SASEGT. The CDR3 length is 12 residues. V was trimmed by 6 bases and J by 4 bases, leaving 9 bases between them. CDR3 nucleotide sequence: TGTGCCAGCAGGAAGGGAGGCACTGAAGCTTTCTTT. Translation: CASRKGGTEAFF.

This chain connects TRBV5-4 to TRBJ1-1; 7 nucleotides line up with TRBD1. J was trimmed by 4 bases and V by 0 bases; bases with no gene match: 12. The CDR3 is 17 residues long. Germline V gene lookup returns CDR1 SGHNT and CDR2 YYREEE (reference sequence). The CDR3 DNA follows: TGTGCCAGCAGCTTGGGGCCGAAAGGGGGCGATGTCACTGAAGCTTTCTTT. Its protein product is CASSLGPKGGDVTEAFF.

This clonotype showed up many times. The DNA for the CDR3 is TGTGCCAGCAGTTACTCGAACAGGGCTAATTCACCCCTCCACTTT. It encodes CASSYSNRANSPLHF. The gene calls are TRBV6-5 and TRBJ1-6, with a tentative D call TRBD1 (6 bases). The CDR3 consists of 15 residues. Germline V gene lookup returns CDR1 MNHEY and CDR2 SVGAGI. V was trimmed by 0 bases and J by 6 bases, leaving 9 bases between them.

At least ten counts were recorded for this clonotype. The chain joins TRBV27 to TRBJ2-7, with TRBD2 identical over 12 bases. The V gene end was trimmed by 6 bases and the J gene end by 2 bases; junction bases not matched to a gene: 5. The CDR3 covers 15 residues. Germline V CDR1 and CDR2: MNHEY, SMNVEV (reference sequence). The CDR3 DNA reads TGTGCCAGCAGAGTGACTAGCGGGAGTACCTACGAGCAGTACTTC. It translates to CASRVTSGSTYEQYF.

The CDR3 region has the DNA TGTGCCAGCAGTCCGGGACAGGGGGCGGCGAATTCACCCCTCCACTTT. It specifies CASSPGQGAANSPLHF. The rearrangement links TRBV6-1 to TRBJ1-6; 12 nucleotides agree with TRBD1. CDR3 length equals 16 residues. J lost 7 bases, V lost 5 bases, and 6 bases had no gene match. Germline V lookup: CDR1 MNHNS, CDR2 SASEGT.

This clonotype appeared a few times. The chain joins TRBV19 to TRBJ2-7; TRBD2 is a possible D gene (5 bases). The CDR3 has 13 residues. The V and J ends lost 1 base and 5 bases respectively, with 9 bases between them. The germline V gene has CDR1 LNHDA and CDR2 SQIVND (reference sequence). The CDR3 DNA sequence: TGTGCCAGTAGTATAGTAGGAGGTGACGAGCAGTACTTC. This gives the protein CASSIVGGDEQYF.

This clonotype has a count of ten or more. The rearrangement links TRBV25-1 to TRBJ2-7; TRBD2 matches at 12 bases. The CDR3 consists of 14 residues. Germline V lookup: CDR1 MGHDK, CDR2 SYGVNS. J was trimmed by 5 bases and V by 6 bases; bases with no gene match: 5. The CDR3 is CASRTSGSRNEQYF. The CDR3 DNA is TGTGCCAGCAGGACTAGCGGGAGTAGGAACGAGCAGTACTTC.

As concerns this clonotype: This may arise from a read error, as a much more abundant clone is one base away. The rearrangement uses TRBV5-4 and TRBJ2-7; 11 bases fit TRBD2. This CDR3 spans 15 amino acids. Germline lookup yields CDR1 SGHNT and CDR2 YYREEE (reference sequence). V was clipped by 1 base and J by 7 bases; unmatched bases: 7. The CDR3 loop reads CASSLTSGSGNEQYF. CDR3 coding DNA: TGTGCCAGCAGCTTGACTAGCGGGAGTGGCAATGAGCAGTACTTC.

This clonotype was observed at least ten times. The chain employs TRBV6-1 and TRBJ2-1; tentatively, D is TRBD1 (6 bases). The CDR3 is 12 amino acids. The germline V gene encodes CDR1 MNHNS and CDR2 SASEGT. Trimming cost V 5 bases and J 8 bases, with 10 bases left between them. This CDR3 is CASSQQGYEQFF. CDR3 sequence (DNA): TGTGCCAGCAGTCAACAGGGCTATGAGCAGTTCTTC.

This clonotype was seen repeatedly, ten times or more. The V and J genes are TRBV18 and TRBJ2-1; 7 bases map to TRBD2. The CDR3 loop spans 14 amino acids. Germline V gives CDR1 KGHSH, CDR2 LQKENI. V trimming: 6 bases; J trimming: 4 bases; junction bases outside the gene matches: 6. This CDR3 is CASSSQRGYNEQFF. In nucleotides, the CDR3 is TGTGCCAGCTCTTCACAGCGGGGTTACAATGAGCAGTTCTTC.

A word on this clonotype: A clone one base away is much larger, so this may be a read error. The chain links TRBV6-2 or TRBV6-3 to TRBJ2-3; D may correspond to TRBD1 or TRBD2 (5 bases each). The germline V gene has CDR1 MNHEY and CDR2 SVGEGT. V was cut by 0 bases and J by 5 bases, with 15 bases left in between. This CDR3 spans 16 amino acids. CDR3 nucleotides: TGTGCCAGCAGTTACTCGAAGGGGAGTTTCCAAGATACGCAGTATTTT. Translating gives CASSYSKGSFQDTQYF.

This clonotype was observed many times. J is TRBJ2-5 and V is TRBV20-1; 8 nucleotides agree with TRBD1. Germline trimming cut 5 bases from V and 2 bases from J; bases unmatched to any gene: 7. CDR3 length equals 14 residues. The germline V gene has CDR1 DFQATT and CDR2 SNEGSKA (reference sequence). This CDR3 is CSAGGQVWQETQYF. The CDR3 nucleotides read TGCAGTGCTGGGGGACAGGTGTGGCAAGAGACCCAGTACTTC.

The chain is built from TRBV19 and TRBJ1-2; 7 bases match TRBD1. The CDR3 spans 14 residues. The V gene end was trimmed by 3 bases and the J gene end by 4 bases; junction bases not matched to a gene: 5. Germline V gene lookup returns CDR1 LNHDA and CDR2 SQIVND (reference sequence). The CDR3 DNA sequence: TGTGCCAGTAGTATGACAGGGCTCTTCTATGGCTACACCTTC. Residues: CASSMTGLFYGYTF.

CDR3 coding DNA: TGTGCCAGCATCGGCCCACGGGCCGTTACAGATACGCAGTATTTT. Translating gives CASIGPRAVTDTQYF. V and J are TRBV12-3 or TRBV12-4 and TRBJ2-3; D uncertain. Trimming took 7 bases from V and 3 from J, leaving 17 bases between them. The CDR3 has 15 amino acids.

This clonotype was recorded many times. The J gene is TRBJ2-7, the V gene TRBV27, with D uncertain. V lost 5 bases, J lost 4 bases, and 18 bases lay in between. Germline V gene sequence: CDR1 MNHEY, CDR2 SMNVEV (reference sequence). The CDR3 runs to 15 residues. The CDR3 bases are TGTGCCAGCAGTCCACTCCGTCCTCCAGAGTACGAGCAGTACTTC. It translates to CASSPLRPPEYEQYF.

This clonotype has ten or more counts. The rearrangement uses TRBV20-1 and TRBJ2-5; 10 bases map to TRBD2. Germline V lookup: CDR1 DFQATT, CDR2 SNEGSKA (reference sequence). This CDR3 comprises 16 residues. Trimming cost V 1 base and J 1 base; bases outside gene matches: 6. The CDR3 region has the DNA TGCAGTGCTAGAGCCCTAGCGGGGGCGATCCAAGAGACCCAGTACTTC. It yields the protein CSARALAGAIQETQYF.

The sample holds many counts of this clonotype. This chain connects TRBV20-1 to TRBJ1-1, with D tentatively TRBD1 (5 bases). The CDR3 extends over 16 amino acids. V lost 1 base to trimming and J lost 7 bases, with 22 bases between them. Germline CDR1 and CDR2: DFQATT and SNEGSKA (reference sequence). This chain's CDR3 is CSARGGIWQEGNEAFF. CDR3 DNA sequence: TGCAGTGCTAGAGGGGGGATATGGCAGGAAGGCAATGAAGCTTTCTTT.

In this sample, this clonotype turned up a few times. The CDR3 DNA follows: TGCGCCAGCAGCTGGGTCCCGGGACTAGCGGGGGACAATGAGCAGTTCTTC. Its translation: CASSWVPGLAGDNEQFF. V gene TRBV5-1 combines with J gene TRBJ2-1; TRBD2 aligns across 14 bases. The length of the CDR3 is 17 residues. V shed 3 bases, J shed 5 bases, and the junction held 7 bases outside the gene matches. From germline, CDR1 is SGHRS and CDR2 YFSETQ.

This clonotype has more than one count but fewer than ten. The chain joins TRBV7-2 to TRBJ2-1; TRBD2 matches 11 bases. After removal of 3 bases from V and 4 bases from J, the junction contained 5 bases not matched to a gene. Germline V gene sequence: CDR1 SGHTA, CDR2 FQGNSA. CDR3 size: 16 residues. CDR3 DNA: TGTGCCAGCAGCTTTAGCGGGGGGGTGCGATACAATGAGCAGTTCTTC. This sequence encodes CASSFSGGVRYNEQFF.

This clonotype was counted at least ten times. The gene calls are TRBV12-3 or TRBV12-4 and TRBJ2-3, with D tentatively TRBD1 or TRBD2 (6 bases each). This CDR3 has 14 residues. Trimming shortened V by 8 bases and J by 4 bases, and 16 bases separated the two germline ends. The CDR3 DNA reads TGTGCCAGCTCGAGGGGGGCCAACTCAGATACGCAGTATTTT. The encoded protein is CASSRGANSDTQYF.

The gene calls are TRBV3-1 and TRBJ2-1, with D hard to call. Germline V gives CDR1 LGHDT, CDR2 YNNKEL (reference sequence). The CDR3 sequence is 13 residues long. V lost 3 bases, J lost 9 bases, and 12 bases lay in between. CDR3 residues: CASSHRGYGEQFF. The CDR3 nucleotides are TGTGCCAGCAGCCATAGAGGCTATGGTGAGCAGTTCTTC.

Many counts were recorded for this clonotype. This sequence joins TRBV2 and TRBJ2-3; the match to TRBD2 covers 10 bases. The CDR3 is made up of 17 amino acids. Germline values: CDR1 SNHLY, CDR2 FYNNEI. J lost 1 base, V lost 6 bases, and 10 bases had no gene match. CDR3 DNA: TGTGCCAGCAGGGCCCGGGCTAGCGGGAGAGGCACAGATACGCAGTATTTT. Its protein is CASRARASGRGTDTQYF.

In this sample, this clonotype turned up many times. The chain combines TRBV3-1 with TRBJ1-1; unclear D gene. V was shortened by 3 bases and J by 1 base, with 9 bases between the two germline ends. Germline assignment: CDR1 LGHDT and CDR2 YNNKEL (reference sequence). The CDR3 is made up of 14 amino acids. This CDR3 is CASSQEDGNTEAFF. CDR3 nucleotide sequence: TGTGCCAGCAGCCAGGAAGACGGGAACACTGAAGCTTTCTTT.

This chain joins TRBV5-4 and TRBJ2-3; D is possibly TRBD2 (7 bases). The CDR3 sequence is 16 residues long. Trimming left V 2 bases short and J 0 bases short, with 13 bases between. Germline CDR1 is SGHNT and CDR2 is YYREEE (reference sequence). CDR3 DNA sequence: TGTGCCAGCAGCTTCCCGGGGGGCGGGAGCACAGATACGCAGTATTTT. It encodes CASSFPGGGSTDTQYF. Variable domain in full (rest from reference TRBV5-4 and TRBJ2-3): ETGVTQSPTHLIKTRGQQVTLRCSSQSGHNTVSWYQQALGQGPQFIFQYYREEENGRGNFPPRFSGLQFPNYSSELNVNALELDDSALYLCASSFPGGGSTDTQYFGPGTRLTVL.

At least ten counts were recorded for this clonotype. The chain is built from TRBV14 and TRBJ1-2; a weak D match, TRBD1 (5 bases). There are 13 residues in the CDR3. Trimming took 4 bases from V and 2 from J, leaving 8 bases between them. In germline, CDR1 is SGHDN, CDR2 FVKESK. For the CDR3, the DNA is TGTGCCAGCAGCCCGGACAACAACTATGGCTACACCTTC. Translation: CASSPDNNYGYTF.

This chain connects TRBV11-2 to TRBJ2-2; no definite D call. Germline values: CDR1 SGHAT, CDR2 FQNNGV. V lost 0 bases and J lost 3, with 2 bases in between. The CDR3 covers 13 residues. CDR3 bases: TGTGCCAGCAGCTTAGACTACACCGGGGAGCTGTTTTTT. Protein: CASSLDYTGELFF.